This TCR beta chain was identified in a study of cytomegalovirus exposure and HLA in healthy donors. Study at large: Falling in the Caucasian-associated ancestry cluster were 65% to 90% of under 500 genotyped donors.

Findings of the study overall: In a later analysis, compared with equally common non-associated chains, HLA-associated beta chains were more expanded. A later analysis revealed that TCR association rates differed between HLA loci, peaking at DRB1 and bottoming out at HLA-C. A prior analysis recorded that most TCR beta V segments were productive about 87% or about 30% of the time.

About this clone itself: Its cognate antigen is unknown.

PCR employed 60 Vbeta and 13 Jbeta primers. Here immunoSEQ multiplex PCR was the method, and the copy in TCRdb shows in-frame clones only, minus some. The table shows under 200,000 clones, with 60% to 85% occurring only once. V was pared by 0 bases and J by 0 bases, with 8 bases between. This CDR3 spans 15 amino acids. CDR1 and CDR2 from the germline V gene are SGHAT and FQNNGV. The sample consisted of PBMCs. The rearrangement joins TRBV11-2 to TRBJ1-2, with no clear D. The TCR sequence derives from a woman in her forties or fifties in good health and CMV-seropositive. The CDR3 reads CASSLEYGTNYGYTF. CDR3 DNA: TGTGCCAGCAGCTTAGAATACGGTACTAACTATGGCTACACCTTC.